The source of this T cell receptor (beta chain) is a study of radiotherapy plus CTLA-4 blockade in lung cancer. Germline lookup yields CDR1 SGHVS and CDR2 FQNEAQ. The CDR3 length is 15 residues. V was shortened by 5 bases and J by 0 bases, with 10 bases between the two germline ends. Those with chemo-refractory metastatic non-small-cell lung cancer were treated with focal radiation combined with CTLA-4 blockade using ipilimumab. Only one count was recorded for this clone. The protocol was immunoSEQ multiplex PCR, while the TCRdb copy is restricted to in-frame clones and leaves out a portion. The table records some 90,000 clones, over 80% of them present only once.

The V call is TRBV7-8, the J call TRBJ1-4; the D is unclear. This TCR derives from a human donor with non-small cell lung cancer who had stable disease on radiotherapy plus ipilimumab. This specimen consisted of peripheral blood, obtained from a patient treated with radiotherapy plus ipilimumab. DNA of the CDR3: TGTGCCAGCAGCCGAGGACTTCCAACTAATGAAAAACTGTTTTTT. Translating gives CASSRGLPTNEKLFF.